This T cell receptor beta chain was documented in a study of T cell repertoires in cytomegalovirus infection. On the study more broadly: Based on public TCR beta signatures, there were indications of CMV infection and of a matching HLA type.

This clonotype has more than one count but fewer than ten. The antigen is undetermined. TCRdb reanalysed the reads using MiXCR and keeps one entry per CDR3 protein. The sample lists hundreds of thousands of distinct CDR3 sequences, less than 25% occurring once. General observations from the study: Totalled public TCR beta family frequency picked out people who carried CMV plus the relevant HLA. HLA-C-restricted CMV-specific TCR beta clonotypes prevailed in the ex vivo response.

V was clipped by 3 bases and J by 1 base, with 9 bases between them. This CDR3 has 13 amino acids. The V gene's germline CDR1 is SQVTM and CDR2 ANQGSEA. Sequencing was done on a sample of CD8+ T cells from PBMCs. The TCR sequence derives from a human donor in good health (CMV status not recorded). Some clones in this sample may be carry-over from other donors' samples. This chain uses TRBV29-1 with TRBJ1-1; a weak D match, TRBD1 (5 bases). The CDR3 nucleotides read TGCAGCGTTGACCACAGGAAGAACACTGAAGCTTTCTTT. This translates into CSVDHRKNTEAFF.